This entry lists 19 T cell receptor beta chains sequenced from one sample in a study of shared clonotypes between healthy human individuals. Some clones are missing from TCRdb's copy, which holds only in-frame ones; the method was immunoSEQ multiplex PCR. In the table there are 230,000 or so clones, 65% to 70% of which are singletons. Sample: memory CD4+ T cells sorted from blood. Subset specified: CD45RA-negative fraction. The receptors shown here come from a man aged 25-45 years in good health.

This chain uses TRBV5-5 with TRBJ1-5; the match to TRBD1 covers 7 bases. The J segment lost 3 bases and the V segment lost 1 base, leaving 4 bases of the junction unmatched. Germline V lookup: CDR1 SGHKS, CDR2 YYEKEE (reference sequence). CDR3 length: 15 residues. The CDR3 DNA sequence: TGTGCCAGCAGCTTGCTGACAGGGCCCAATCAGCCCCAGCATTTT. Translating gives CASSLLTGPNQPQHF.

This chain uses TRBV28 with TRBJ2-2; D is possibly TRBD1 (6 bases). V was trimmed by 10 bases and J by 1 base, leaving 19 bases between them. Germline CDR1 and CDR2: MDHEN and SYDVKM. The CDR3 runs 16 residues. The DNA of the CDR3 is TGTGCCACCCTAGCCTACGGGACAAAGAACACCGGGGAGCTGTTTTTT. It yields the protein CATLAYGTKNTGELFF.

As concerns this clone: A far more abundant clone sits one base away, making this likely a read error. The V and J genes are TRBV6-1 and TRBJ2-7; tentatively, D is TRBD1 or TRBD2 (5 bases each). The CDR3 contains 15 residues. The germline gives CDR1 MNHNS, CDR2 SASEGT. V lost 7 bases and J lost 2, with 18 bases in between. CDR3 protein: CASTLGETSTYEQYF. Written as DNA, the CDR3 is TGTGCCAGCACCCTGGGGGAGACGTCTACCTACGAGCAGTACTTC.

This clone has just a few counts. This rearrangement joins TRBV19 to TRBJ2-5; tentative D call: TRBD1 (5 bases). The CDR3 runs 15 residues. Trimming shortened V by 4 bases and J by 2 bases, and 14 bases separated the two germline ends. Germline V gene sequence: CDR1 LNHDA, CDR2 SQIVND (reference sequence). The CDR3: CASSTQGRIQETQYF. In nucleotides, the CDR3 is TGTGCCAGTAGTACGCAGGGTCGAATTCAAGAGACCCAGTACTTC.

In its sample, this clone was seen a few times. The chain employs TRBV5-1 and TRBJ2-6, with 9 nucleotides matching TRBD1. V was clipped by 3 bases and J by 4 bases; unmatched bases: 11. This CDR3 contains 18 residues. Germline V gene sequence: CDR1 SGHRS, CDR2 YFSETQ. This chain's CDR3 is CASSSPGQGTSGANVLTF. DNA of the CDR3: TGCGCCAGCAGCTCGCCGGGACAGGGAACATCAGGGGCCAACGTCCTGACTTTC.

This clone was picked up a small number of times. This chain joins TRBV4-1 and TRBJ2-2; 7 positions agree with TRBD2. V shed 0 bases and J 8 bases; nucleotides not matched to a gene: 6. Germline lookup yields CDR1 MGHRA and CDR2 YSYEKL. The CDR3 sequence is 15 residues long. In nucleotides, the CDR3 is TGCGCCAGCAGCCAAGATGGGACTACCGGAGGGGAGCTGTTTTTT. Protein sequence: CASSQDGTTGGELFF.

This clone was picked up a small number of times. The same CDR3 arises from other DNA sequences in this sample as well. The chain combines TRBV7-2 with TRBJ2-7, with D tentatively TRBD1 or TRBD2 (5 bases each). CDR3 length: 13 residues. V was pared by 0 bases and J by 6 bases, with 9 bases between. Germline loops: CDR1 SGHTA, CDR2 FQGNSA. CDR3 DNA sequence: TGTGCCAGCAGCTTAGCGGGGGTTGGCGAGCAGTACTTC. It codes for CASSLAGVGEQYF. Using reference TRBV7-2 and TRBJ2-7 for the parts outside the CDR3, the full variable domain is GAGVSQSPSNKVTEKGKDVELRCDPISGHTALYWYRQSLGQGLEFLIYFQGNSAPDKSGLPSDRFSAERTGGSVSTLTIQRTQQEDSAVYLCASSLAGVGEQYFGPGTRLTVT.

CDR3 bases: TGTGCCAGCAGTATGACAGGGACTGAAAAACTGTTTTTT. This encodes CASSMTGTEKLFF. The chain couples TRBV9 to TRBJ1-4; 7 nucleotides line up with TRBD1. The germline V gene has CDR1 SGDLS and CDR2 YYNGEE. With V trimmed by 5 bases and J by 7 bases, 5 bases remained unmatched. The CDR3 covers 13 residues.

This clone was found a few times. The chain joins TRBV7-2 to TRBJ2-7; D unclear. The CDR3 sequence is 14 residues long. From germline, CDR1 is SGHTA and CDR2 FQGNSA. The V end lost 3 bases, the J end lost 0 bases, and 9 bases lay between the germline ends. As DNA, the CDR3 is TGTGCCAGCAGCTTTCTATCAGACTCCTACGAGCAGTACTTC. Translated: CASSFLSDSYEQYF.

The chain carries TRBV19 and TRBJ2-3, with D unclear. The CDR3 consists of 14 residues. V shed 6 bases and J shed 5 bases, with 15 bases lying between them. The germline V gene has CDR1 LNHDA and CDR2 SQIVND (reference sequence). In DNA, the CDR3 is TGTGCCAGTAGCCCGACCCGATTCGGAGATACGCAGTATTTT. Encoded protein: CASSPTRFGDTQYF.

V and J are TRBV28 and TRBJ2-5; the D gene is possibly TRBD1 (5 bases). This CDR3 comprises 16 residues. The V end was cut by 5 bases, the J end by 1 base, with 17 bases between. Germline loops: CDR1 MDHEN, CDR2 SYDVKM. The CDR3 coding sequence is TGTGCCAGCAGTCCTCAGGGATGGGGCGGCCAAGAGACCCAGTACTTC. It translates to CASSPQGWGGQETQYF. Full variable domain (missing parts from reference TRBV28 and TRBJ2-5): DVKVTQSSRYLVKRTGEKVFLECVQDMDHENMFWYRQDPGLGLRLIYFSYDVKMKEKGDIPEGYSVSREKKERFSLILESASTNQTSMYLCASSPQGWGGQETQYFGPGTRLLVL.

The genes are TRBV6-1 and TRBJ2-1, with TRBD2 identical over 10 bases. From germline, CDR1 is MNHNS and CDR2 SASEGT. Unmatched junction bases numbered 18, after V lost 4 bases and J lost 15 bases. The CDR3 spans 16 residues. The CDR3 is CASSAPSSGSAPELFF. The CDR3 DNA is TGTGCCAGCAGTGCACCCTCTAGCGGGAGTGCCCCCGAACTGTTCTTC.

Comment on this clone: Different DNA sequences within this sample yield the same CDR3. The V and J genes are TRBV5-1 and TRBJ2-1; D is perhaps TRBD2 (6 bases). Germline loops: CDR1 SGHRS, CDR2 YFSETQ. CDR3 size: 16 residues. V was cut by 4 bases and J by 0 bases, with 14 bases left in between. The CDR3 DNA is TGCGCCAGCAGCCTGGGGACTTCCCCCTCCTACAATGAGCAGTTCTTC. Protein: CASSLGTSPSYNEQFF.

V is TRBV5-4 and J is TRBJ2-5, with 9 bases lining up with TRBD1. The CDR3 contains 16 residues. Germline-derived CDR1 and CDR2 are SGHNT and YYREEE (reference sequence). Trimming took 2 bases from V and 6 from J; bases not matched to a gene: 11. The DNA of the CDR3 is TGTGCCAGCAGCTTTACGGGACAGGGATCGAAACAGACCCAGTACTTC. This sequence encodes CASSFTGQGSKQTQYF. Looking up the rest from reference TRBV5-4 and TRBJ2-5 gives the full variable domain: ETGVTQSPTHLIKTRGQQVTLRCSSQSGHNTVSWYQQALGQGPQFIFQYYREEENGRGNFPPRFSGLQFPNYSSELNVNALELDDSALYLCASSFTGQGSKQTQYFGPGTRLLVL.

V usage is TRBV6-6 and J usage is TRBJ1-5; D gene unclear. The V end lost 9 bases, the J end lost 4 bases, and 7 bases lay between the germline ends. The CDR3 has 11 residues. Germline assignment: CDR1 MNHNY and CDR2 SVGAGI (reference sequence). The CDR3 DNA reads as TGTGCCAGTGGGGTAAATCAGCCCCAGCATTTT. Amino acid sequence: CASGVNQPQHF.

The DNA of the CDR3 is TGTGCCAGCTCACCACGTAGGGACTCCAACACCGGGGAGCTGTTTTTT. It is translated as CASSPRRDSNTGELFF. This chain joins TRBV18 and TRBJ2-2; D might be TRBD2 (6 bases). The CDR3 consists of 16 residues. CDR1 KGHSH and CDR2 LQKENI come from the germline V gene. Trimming removed 1 base at V and 2 bases at J, with 11 bases between.

The chain combines TRBV10-3 with TRBJ2-3; D perhaps matches TRBD2 (6 bases). The V end was cut by 2 bases, the J end by 5 bases, with 17 bases between. Per germline, CDR1 ENHRY and CDR2 SYGVKD. CDR3 length equals 16 residues. CDR3 in DNA: TGTGCCATCAGTGAGCCAGCGGGCGGCCGTGGAGATACGCAGTATTTT. It yields the protein CAISEPAGGRGDTQYF.

This chain uses TRBV29-1 with TRBJ2-7; D is unclear. The V end lost 3 bases, the J end lost 2 bases, and 8 bases lay between the germline ends. Germline CDR1 SQVTM, CDR2 ANQGSEA. This CDR3 spans 12 amino acids. As DNA, the CDR3 is TGCAGCGTTGAGACACCGACCTACGAGCAGTACTTC. Its protein product is CSVETPTYEQYF.

This rearrangement joins TRBV29-1 to TRBJ2-1, with D hard to call. CDR1 is SQVTM and CDR2 is ANQGSEA in the germline V gene. The length of the CDR3 is 15 residues. Trimming left V 5 bases short and J 0 bases short, with 14 bases between. In DNA form, the CDR3 reads TGCAGCGTTTACCCGCTGGCCGGCTCCTACAATGAGCAGTTCTTC. It translates to CSVYPLAGSYNEQFF.